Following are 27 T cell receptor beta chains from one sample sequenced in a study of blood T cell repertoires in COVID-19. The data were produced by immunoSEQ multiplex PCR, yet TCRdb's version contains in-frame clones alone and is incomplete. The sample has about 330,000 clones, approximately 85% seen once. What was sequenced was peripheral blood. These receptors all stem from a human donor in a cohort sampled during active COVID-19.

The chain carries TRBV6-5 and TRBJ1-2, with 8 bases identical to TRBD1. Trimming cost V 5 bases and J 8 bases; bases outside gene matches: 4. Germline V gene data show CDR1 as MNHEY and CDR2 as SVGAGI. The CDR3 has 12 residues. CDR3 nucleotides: TGTGCCAGCAGTCAACAGGGGGAAGGCTACACCTTC. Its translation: CASSQQGEGYTF.

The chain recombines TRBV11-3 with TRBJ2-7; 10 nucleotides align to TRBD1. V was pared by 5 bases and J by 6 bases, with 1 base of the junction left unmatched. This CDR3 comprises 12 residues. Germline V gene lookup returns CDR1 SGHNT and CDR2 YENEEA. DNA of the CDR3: TGTGCCAGCAGCGGGACAGGGGCCGAGCAGTACTTC. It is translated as CASSGTGAEQYF.

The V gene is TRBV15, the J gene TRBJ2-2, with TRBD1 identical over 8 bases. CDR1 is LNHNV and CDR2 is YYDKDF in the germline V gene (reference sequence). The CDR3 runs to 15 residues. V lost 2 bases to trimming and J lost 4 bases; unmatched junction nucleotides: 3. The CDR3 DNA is TGTGCCACCAGCAGACGGACAGGGCCCACCGGGGAGCTGTTTTTT. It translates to CATSRRTGPTGELFF. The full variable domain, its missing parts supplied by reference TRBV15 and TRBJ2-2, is DAMVIQNPRYQVTQFGKPVTLSCSQTLNHNVMYWYQQKSSQAPKLLFHYYDKDFNNEADTPDNFQSRRPNTSFCFLDIRSPGLGDTAMYLCATSRRTGPTGELFFGEGSRLTVL.

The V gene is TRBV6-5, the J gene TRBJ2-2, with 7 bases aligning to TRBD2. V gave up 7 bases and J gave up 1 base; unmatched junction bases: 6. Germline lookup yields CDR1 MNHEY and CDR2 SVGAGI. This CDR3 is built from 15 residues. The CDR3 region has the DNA TGTGCCAGCAAAGGGAGGGAGGGGAACACCGGGGAGCTGTTTTTT. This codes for CASKGREGNTGELFF.

The CDR3 loop is CAMRGTGSGEQYF. CDR3 nucleotide sequence: TGTGCCATGCGAGGGACAGGATCTGGGGAGCAGTACTTC. The gene calls are TRBV10-3 and TRBJ2-7; 8 bases match TRBD1. V lost 9 bases to trimming and J lost 7 bases; unmatched junction nucleotides: 11. The CDR3 is made up of 13 amino acids. Germline assignment: CDR1 ENHRY and CDR2 SYGVKD.

CDR3 nucleotides: TGTGCCAGCAGTTTTGGTGCAGGGGATGGCGAGCAGTACTTC. This sequence encodes CASSFGAGDGEQYF. The chain couples TRBV27 to TRBJ2-7; tentatively, D is TRBD1 (6 bases). V was trimmed by 3 bases and J by 6 bases, leaving 15 bases between them. The CDR3 loop spans 14 amino acids. Germline lookup yields CDR1 MNHEY and CDR2 SMNVEV (reference sequence).

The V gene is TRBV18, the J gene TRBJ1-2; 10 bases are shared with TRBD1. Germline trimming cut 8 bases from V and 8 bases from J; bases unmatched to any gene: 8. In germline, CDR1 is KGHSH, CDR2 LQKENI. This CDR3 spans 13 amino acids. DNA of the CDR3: TGTGCCAGCCACCCGGGACAGGGGAGAGGCTACACCTTC. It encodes CASHPGQGRGYTF.

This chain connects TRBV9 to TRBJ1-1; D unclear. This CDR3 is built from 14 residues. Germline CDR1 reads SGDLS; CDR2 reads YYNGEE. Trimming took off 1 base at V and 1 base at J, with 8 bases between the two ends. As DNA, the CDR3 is TGTGCCAGCAGCGTAACGGGAACGAACACTGAAGCTTTCTTT. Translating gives CASSVTGTNTEAFF.

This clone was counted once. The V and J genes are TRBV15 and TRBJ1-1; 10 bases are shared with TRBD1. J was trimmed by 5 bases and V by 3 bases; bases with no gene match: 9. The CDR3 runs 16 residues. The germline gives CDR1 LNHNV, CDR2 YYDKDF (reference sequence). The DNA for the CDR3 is TGTGCCACCAGCAGGGACAGGGGGTTATTTGGAACTGAAGCTTTCTTT. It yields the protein CATSRDRGLFGTEAFF. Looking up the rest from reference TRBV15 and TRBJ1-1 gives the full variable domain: DAMVIQNPRYQVTQFGKPVTLSCSQTLNHNVMYWYQQKSSQAPKLLFHYYDKDFNNEADTPDNFQSRRPNTSFCFLDIRSPGLGDTAMYLCATSRDRGLFGTEAFFGQGTRLTVV.

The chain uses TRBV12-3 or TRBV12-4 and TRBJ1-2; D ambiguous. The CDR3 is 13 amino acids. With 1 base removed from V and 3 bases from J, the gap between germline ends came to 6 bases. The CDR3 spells CASSLELYYGYTF. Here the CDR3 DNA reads TGTGCCAGCAGTTTAGAATTATACTATGGCTACACCTTC.

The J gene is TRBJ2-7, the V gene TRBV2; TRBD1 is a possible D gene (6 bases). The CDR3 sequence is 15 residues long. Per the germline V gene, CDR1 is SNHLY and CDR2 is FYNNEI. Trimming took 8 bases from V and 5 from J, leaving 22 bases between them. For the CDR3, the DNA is TGTGCCAGCGAGTCCCGTCCGGACAGCTTACACGAGCAGTACTTC. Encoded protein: CASESRPDSLHEQYF.

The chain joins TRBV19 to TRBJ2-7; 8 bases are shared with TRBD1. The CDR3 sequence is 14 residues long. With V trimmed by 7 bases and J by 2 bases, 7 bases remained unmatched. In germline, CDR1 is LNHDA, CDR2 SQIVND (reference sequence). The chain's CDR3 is CASISTGDTYEQYF. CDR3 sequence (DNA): TGTGCCAGTATCTCGACAGGGGACACCTACGAGCAGTACTTC. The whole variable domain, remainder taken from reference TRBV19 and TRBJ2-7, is DGGITQSPKYLFRKEGQNVTLSCEQNLNHDAMYWYRQDPGQGLRLIYYSQIVNDFQKGDIAEGYSVSREKKESFPLTVTSAQKNPTAFYLCASISTGDTYEQYFGPGTRLTVT.

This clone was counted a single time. The CDR3 DNA sequence: TGTGCCAGCAGCACAGGGTCCTACGAGCAGTACTTC. It yields the protein CASSTGSYEQYF. The chain links TRBV7-8 to TRBJ2-7; D might be TRBD1 (6 bases). CDR1 is SGHVS, CDR2 FQNEAQ, per germline. This CDR3 contains 12 residues. The ends were cut back, 5 bases at V and 1 base at J, with 6 bases in the middle.

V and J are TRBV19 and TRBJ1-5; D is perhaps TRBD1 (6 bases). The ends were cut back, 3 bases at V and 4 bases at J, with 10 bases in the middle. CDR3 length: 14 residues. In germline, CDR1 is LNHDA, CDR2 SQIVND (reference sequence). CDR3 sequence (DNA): TGTGCCAGTAGTATGGGGGGGGCTAATCAGCCCCAGCATTTT. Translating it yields CASSMGGANQPQHF.

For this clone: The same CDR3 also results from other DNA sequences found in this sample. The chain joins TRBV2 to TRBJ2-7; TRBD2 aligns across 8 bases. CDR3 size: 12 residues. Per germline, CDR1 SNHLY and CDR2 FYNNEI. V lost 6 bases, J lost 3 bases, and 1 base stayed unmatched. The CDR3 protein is CASSRGGYEQYF. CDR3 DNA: TGTGCCAGCAGCCGGGGGGGCTACGAGCAGTACTTC.

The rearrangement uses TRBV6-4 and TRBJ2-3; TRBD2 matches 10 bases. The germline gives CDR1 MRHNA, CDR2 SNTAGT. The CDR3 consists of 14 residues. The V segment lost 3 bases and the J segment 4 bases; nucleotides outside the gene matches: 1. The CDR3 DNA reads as TGTGCCAGCAGTGAGGGGACTAGCGCAGATACGCAGTATTTT. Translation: CASSEGTSADTQYF.

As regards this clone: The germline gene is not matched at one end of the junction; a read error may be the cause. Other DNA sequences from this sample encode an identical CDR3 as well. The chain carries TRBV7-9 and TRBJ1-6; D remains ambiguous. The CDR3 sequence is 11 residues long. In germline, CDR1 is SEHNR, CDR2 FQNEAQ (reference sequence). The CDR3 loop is CASSLYSPLHF. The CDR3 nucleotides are TGTGCCAGCAGCTTGTATTCGCCCCTCCACTTT.

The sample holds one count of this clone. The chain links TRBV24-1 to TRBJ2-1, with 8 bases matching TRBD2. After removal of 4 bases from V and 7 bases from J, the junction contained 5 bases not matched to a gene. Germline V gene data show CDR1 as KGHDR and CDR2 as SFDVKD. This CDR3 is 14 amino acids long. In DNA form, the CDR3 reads TGTGCCACCAGTGAATGGGCTAGCGGGAATGAGCAGTTCTTC. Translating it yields CATSEWASGNEQFF.

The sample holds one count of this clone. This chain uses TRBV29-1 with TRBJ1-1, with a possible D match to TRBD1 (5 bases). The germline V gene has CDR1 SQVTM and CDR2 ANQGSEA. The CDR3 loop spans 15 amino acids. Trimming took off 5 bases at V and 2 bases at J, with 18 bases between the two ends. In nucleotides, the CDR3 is TGCAGCGTTCTTTTAGGTACAGGAACCAACACTGAAGCTTTCTTT. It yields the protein CSVLLGTGTNTEAFF.

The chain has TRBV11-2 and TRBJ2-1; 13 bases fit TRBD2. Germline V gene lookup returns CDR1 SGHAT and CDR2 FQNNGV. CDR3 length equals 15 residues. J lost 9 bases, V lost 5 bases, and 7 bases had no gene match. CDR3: CASSPTSGGAGEQFF. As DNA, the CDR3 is TGTGCCAGCAGCCCCACTAGCGGGGGGGCTGGTGAGCAGTTCTTC.

The CDR3 sequence is CASSVVGTGPDTQYF. The CDR3 nucleotides are TGTGCCAGCAGCGTAGTTGGGACAGGGCCGGATACGCAGTATTTT. The V and J genes are TRBV9 and TRBJ2-3; TRBD1 agrees at 9 bases. Germline CDR1 reads SGDLS; CDR2 reads YYNGEE. This CDR3 comprises 15 residues. The trim removed 0 bases at V and 6 bases at J, leaving 5 bases unmatched.

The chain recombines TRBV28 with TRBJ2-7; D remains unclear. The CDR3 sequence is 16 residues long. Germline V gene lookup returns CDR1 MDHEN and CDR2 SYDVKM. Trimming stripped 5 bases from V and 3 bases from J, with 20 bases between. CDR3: CASSPLSGFRNYEQYF. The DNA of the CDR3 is TGTGCCAGCAGTCCCCTCTCCGGGTTTCGGAACTACGAGCAGTACTTC.

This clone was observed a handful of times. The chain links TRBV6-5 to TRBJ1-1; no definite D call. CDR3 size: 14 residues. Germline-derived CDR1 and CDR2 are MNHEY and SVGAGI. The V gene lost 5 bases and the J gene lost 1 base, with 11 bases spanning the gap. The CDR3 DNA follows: TGTGCCAGCAGTCCTAGACTGCGGAACACTGAAGCTTTCTTT. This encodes CASSPRLRNTEAFF.

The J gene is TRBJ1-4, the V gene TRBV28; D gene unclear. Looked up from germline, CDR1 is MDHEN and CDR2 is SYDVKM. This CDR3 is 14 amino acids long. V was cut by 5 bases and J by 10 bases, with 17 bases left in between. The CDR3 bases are TGTGCCAGCAGTCAAGCCGGTGGCCGGGGAAAACTGTTTTTT. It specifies CASSQAGGRGKLFF.

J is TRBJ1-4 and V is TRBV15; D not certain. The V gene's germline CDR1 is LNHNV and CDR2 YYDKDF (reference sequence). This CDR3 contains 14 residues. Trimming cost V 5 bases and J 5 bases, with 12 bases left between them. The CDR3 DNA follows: TGTGCCACCAGCCGGGAGGGTGGGAATGAAAAACTGTTTTTT. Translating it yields CATSREGGNEKLFF.

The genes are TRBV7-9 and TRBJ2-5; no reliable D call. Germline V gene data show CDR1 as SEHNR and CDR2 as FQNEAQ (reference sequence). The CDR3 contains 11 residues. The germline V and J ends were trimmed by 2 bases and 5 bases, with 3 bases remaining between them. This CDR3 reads CASSLYETQYF. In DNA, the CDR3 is TGTGCCAGCAGCTTATATGAGACCCAGTACTTC.

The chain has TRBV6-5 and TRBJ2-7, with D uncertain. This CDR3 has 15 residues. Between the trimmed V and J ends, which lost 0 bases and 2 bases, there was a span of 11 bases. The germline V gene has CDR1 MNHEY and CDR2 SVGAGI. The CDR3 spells CASSYSSTAPYEQYF. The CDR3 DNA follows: TGTGCCAGCAGTTACTCGAGTACAGCTCCCTACGAGCAGTACTTC.